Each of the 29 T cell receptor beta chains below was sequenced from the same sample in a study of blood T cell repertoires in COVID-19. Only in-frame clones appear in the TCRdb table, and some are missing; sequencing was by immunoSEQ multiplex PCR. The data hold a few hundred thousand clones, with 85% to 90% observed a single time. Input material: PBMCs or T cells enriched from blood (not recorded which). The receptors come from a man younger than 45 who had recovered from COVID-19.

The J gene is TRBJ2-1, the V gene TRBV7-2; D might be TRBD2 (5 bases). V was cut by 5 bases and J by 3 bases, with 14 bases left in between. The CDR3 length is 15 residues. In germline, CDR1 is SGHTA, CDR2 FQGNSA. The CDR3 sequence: CASSARLPSYNEQFF. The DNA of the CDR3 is TGTGCCAGCAGCGCAAGACTACCAAGCTACAATGAGCAGTTCTTC.

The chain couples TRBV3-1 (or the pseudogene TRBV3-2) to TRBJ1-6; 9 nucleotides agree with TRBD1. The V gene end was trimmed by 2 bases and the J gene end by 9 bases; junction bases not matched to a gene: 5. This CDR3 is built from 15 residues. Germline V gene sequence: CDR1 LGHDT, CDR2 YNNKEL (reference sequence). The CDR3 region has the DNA TGTGCCAGCAGCCAAACCGGGACAGGGTCTTCACCCCTCCACTTT. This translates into CASSQTGTGSSPLHF.

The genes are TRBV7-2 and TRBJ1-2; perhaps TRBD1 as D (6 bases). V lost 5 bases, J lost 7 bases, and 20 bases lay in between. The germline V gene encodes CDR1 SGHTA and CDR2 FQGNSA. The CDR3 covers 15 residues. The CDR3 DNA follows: TGTGCCAGCAGCCCAGGAGGCAGGGGAAGAACTGGCTACACCTTC. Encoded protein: CASSPGGRGRTGYTF.

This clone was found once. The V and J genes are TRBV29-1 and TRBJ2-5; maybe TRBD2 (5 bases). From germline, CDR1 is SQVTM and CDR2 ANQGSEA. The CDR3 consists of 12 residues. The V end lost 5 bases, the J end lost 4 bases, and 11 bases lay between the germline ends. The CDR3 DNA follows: TGCAGCGTTCGAGGGATTTCAGAGACCCAGTACTTC. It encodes CSVRGISETQYF. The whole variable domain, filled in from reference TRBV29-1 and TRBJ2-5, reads SAVISQKPSRDICQRGTSLTIQCQVDSQVTMMFWYRQQPGQSLTLIATANQGSEATYESGFVIDKFPISRPNLTFSTLTVSNMSPEDSSIYLCSVRGISETQYFGPGTRLLVL.

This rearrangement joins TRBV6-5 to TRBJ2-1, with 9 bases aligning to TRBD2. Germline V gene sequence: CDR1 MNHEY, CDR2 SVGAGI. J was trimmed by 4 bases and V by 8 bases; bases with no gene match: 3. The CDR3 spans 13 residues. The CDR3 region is CASGTSLYNEQFF. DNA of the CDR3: TGTGCCAGCGGGACTAGCTTATACAATGAGCAGTTCTTC.

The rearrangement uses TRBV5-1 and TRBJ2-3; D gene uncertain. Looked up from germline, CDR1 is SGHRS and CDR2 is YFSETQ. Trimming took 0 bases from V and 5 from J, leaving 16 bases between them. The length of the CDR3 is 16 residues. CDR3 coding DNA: TGCGCCAGCAGCTTGGGAGCTCTAGGTGCTGGAGATACGCAGTATTTT. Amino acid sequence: CASSLGALGAGDTQYF.

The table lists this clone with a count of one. The CDR3, as DNA: TGTGCCAGCAGCCTGGCCCCCAGGGGGAATGAGCAGTTCTTC. Residues: CASSLAPRGNEQFF. This rearrangement joins TRBV11-2 to TRBJ2-1, with 7 bases lining up with TRBD1. The length of the CDR3 is 14 residues. Germline CDR1 SGHAT, CDR2 FQNNGV. The V segment lost 5 bases and the J segment 7 bases; nucleotides outside the gene matches: 8.

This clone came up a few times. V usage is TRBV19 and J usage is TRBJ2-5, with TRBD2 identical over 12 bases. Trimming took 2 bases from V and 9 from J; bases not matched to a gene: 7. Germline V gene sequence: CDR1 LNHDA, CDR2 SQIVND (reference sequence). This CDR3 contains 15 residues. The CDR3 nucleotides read TGTGCCAGTAGTATATCGACTAGCGGGAGATGGGCCCAGTACTTC. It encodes CASSISTSGRWAQYF.

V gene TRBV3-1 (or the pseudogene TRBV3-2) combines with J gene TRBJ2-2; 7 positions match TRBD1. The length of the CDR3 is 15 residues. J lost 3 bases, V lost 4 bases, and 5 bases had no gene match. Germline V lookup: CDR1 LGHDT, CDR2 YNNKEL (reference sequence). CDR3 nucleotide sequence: TGTGCCAGCAGCCCGACAGGGCGGGACACCGGGGAGCTGTTTTTT. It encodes CASSPTGRDTGELFF.

The CDR3 DNA sequence: TGTGCCAGCAGCCCCCAGCTCAGGGGGCTAGGGGGCTACACCTTC. It encodes CASSPQLRGLGGYTF. V usage is TRBV3-1 (or the pseudogene TRBV3-2) and J usage is TRBJ1-2, with TRBD1 matching 8 bases. There are 15 residues in the CDR3. Per germline, CDR1 LGHDT and CDR2 YNNKEL (reference sequence). The V segment lost 4 bases and the J segment 8 bases; nucleotides outside the gene matches: 12.

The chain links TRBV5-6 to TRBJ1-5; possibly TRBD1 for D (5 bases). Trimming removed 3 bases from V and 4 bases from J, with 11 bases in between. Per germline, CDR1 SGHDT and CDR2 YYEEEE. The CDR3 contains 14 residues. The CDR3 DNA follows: TGTGCCAGCAGCTCCTTGGGGGGGAATCAGCCCCAGCATTTT. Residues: CASSSLGGNQPQHF.

The CDR3 nucleotides read TGTGCCAGCAGCCAAATACAGGATTCCCTTGGCTACACCTTC. Encoded protein: CASSQIQDSLGYTF. This sequence joins TRBV14 and TRBJ1-2; possible D gene TRBD1, 5 bases. The CDR3 consists of 14 residues. Germline CDR1 reads SGHDN; CDR2 reads FVKESK. V lost 2 bases, J lost 7 bases, and 14 bases lay in between.

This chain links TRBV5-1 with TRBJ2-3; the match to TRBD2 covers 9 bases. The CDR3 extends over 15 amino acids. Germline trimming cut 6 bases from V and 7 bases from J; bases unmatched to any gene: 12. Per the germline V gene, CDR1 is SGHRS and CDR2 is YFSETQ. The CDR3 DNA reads TGCGCCAGCACCGAGACTAGCGGAGTTCTGAATACGCAGTATTTT. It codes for CASTETSGVLNTQYF.

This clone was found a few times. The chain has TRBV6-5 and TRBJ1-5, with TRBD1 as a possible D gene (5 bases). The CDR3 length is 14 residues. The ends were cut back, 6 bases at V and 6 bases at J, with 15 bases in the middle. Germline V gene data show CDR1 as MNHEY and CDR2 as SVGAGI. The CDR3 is CASSRDREGQPQHF. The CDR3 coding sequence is TGTGCCAGCAGCCGGGACCGGGAGGGTCAGCCCCAGCATTTT.

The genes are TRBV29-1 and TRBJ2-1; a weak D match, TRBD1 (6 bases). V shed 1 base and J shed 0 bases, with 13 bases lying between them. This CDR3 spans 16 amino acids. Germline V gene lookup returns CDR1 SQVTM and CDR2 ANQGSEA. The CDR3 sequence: CSVEAPDRNSYNEQFF. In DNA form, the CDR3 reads TGCAGCGTTGAAGCGCCCGACAGGAACTCCTACAATGAGCAGTTCTTC.

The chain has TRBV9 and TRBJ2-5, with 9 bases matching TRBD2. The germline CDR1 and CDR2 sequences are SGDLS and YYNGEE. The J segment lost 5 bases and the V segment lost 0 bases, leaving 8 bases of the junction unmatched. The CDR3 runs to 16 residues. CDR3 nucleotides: TGTGCCAGCAGCGTAGACGTAGCGGGAGTTTACGAGACCCAGTACTTC. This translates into CASSVDVAGVYETQYF.

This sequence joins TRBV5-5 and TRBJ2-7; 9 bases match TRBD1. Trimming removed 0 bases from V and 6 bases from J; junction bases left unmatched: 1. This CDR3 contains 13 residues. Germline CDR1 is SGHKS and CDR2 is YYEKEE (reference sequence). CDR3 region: CASSLADRGEQYF. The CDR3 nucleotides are TGTGCCAGCAGCTTGGCGGACAGGGGCGAGCAGTACTTC.

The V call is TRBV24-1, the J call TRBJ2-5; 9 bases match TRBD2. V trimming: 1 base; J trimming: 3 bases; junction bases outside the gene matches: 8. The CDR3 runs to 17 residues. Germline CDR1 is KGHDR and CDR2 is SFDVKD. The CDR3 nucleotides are TGTGCCACCAGTGATTTCGGGCTAGCGGGGTTAAAAGAGACCCAGTACTTC. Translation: CATSDFGLAGLKETQYF.

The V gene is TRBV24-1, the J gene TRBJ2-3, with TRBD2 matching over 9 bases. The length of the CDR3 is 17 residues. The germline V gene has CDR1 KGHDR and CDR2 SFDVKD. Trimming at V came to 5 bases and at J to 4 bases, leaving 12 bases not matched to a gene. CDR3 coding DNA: TGTGCCACCAGTGCCGCAACCTGGGCTAGCGGGGCAGATACGCAGTATTTT. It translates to CATSAATWASGADTQYF.

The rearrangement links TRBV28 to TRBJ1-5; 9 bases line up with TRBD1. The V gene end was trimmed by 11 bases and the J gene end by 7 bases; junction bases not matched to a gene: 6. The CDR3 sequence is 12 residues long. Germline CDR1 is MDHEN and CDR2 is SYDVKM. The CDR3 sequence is CAGGQGRQPQHF. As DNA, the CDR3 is TGTGCCGGGGGACAGGGCCGCCAGCCCCAGCATTTT. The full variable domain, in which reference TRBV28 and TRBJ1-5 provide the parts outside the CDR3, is DVKVTQSSRYLVKRTGEKVFLECVQDMDHENMFWYRQDPGLGLRLIYFSYDVKMKEKGDIPEGYSVSREKKERFSLILESASTNQTSMYLCAGGQGRQPQHFGDGTRLSIL.

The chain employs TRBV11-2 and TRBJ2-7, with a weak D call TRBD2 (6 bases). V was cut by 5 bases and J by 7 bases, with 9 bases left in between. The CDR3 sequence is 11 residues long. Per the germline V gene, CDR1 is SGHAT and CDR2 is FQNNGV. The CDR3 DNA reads TGTGCCAGCAGCGTGGGGACTGAGCAGTACTTC. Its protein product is CASSVGTEQYF.

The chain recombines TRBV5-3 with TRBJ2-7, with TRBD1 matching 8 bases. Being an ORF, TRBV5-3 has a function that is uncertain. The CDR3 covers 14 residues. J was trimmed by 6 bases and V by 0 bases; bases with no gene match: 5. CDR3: CARSLVPGGPEQYF. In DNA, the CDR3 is TGTGCCAGAAGCTTGGTCCCAGGGGGCCCCGAGCAGTACTTC.

The CDR3 nucleotides are TGTGCCAGCAGTGCGGGGGGGCTAGGAAGCGAGAAAGCTTTCTTT. It encodes CASSAGGLGSEKAFF. The chain carries TRBV2 and TRBJ1-1; D is possibly TRBD1 (6 bases). Germline V CDR1 and CDR2: SNHLY, FYNNEI. This CDR3 comprises 15 residues. V lost 4 bases and J lost 9, with 21 bases in between. The complete variable domain, with remaining parts taken from reference TRBV2 and TRBJ1-1, reads EPEVTQTPSHQVTQMGQEVILRCVPISNHLYFYWYRQILGQKVEFLVSFYNNEISEKSEIFDDQFSVERPDGSNFTLKIRSTKLEDSAMYFCASSAGGLGSEKAFFGQGTRLTVV.

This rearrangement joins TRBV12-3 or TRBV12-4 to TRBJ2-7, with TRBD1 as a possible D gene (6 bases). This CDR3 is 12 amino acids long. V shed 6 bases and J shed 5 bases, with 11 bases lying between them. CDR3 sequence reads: CASRQGLNEQYF. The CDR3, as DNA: TGTGCCAGCAGGCAGGGGTTGAACGAGCAGTACTTC.

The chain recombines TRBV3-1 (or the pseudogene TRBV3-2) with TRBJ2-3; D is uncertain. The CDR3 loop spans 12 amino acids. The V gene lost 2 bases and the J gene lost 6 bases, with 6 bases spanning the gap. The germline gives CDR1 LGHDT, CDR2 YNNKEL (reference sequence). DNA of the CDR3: TGTGCCAGCAGCCAATTCCCGGATACGCAGTATTTT. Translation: CASSQFPDTQYF.

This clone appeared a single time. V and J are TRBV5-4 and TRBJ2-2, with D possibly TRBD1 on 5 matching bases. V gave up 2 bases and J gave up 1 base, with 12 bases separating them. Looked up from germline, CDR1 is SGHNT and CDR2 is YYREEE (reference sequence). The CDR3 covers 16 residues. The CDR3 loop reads CASSFAQAVNTGELFF. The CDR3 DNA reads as TGTGCCAGCAGCTTTGCACAGGCTGTGAACACCGGGGAGCTGTTTTTT.

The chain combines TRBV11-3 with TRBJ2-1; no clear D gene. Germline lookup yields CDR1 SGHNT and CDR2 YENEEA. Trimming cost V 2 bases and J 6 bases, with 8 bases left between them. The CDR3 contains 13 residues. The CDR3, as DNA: TGTGCCAGCAGCTTACCCCCCTTCAATGAGCAGTTCTTC. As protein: CASSLPPFNEQFF.

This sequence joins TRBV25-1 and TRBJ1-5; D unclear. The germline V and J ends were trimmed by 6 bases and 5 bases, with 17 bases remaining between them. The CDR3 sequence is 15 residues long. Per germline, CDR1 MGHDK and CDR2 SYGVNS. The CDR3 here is CASSPGGPRDQPQHF. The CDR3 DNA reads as TGTGCCAGCAGCCCCGGCGGGCCCCGGGATCAGCCCCAGCATTTT.

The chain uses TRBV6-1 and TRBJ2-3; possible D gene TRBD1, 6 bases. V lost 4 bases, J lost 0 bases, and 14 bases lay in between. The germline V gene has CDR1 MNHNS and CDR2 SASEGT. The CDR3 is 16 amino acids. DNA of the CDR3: TGTGCCAGCAGTGCTGTGTGGACAGATAGCACAGATACGCAGTATTTT. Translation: CASSAVWTDSTDTQYF.